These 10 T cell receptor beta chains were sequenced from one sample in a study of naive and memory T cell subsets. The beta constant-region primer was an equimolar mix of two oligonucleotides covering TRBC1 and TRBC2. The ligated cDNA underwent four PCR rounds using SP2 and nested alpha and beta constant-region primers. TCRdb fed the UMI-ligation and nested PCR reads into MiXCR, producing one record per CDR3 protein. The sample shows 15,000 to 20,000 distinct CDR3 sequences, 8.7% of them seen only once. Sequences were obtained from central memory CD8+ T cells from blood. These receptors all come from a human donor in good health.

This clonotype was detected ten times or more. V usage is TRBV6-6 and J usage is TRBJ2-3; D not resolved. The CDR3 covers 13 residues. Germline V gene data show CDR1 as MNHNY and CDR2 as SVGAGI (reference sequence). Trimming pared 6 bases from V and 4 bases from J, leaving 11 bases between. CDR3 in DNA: TGTGCCAGCAGAGGATGCATGGCAGATACGCAGTATTTT. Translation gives CASRGCMADTQYF.

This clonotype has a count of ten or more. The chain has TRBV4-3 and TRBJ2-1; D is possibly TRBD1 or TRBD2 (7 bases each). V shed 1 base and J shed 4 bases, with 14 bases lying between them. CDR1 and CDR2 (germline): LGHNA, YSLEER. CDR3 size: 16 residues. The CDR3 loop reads CASSQALQGGYNEQFF. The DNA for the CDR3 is TGCGCCAGCAGCCAAGCTCTCCAGGGGGGGTACAATGAGCAGTTCTTC.

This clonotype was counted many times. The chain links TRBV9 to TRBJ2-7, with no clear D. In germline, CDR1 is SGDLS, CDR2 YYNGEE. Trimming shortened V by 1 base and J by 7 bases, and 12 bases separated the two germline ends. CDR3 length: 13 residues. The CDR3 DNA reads TGTGCCAGCAGCGTAAAAGAAGGACGGGAGCAGTACTTC. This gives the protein CASSVKEGREQYF.

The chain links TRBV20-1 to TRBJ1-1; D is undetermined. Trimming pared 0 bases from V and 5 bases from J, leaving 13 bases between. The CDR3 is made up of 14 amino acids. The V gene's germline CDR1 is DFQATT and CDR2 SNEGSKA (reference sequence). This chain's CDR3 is CSARETLRETEAFF. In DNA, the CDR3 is TGCAGTGCTAGAGAAACCCTTAGGGAAACTGAAGCTTTCTTT.

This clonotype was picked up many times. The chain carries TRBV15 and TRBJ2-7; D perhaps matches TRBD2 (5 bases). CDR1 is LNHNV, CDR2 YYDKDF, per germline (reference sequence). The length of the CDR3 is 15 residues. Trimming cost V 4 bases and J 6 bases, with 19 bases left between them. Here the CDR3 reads CATSIVRRSGGEQYF. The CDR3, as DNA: TGTGCCACCAGCATAGTACGGCGGAGCGGAGGCGAGCAGTACTTC.

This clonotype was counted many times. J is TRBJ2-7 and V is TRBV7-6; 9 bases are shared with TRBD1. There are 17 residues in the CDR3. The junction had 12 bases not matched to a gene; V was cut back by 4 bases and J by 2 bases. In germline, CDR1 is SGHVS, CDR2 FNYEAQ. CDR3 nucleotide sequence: TGTGCCAGCAGCTCCATATTCCCCGGGGACAGGGCCTACGAGCAGTACTTC. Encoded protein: CASSSIFPGDRAYEQYF.

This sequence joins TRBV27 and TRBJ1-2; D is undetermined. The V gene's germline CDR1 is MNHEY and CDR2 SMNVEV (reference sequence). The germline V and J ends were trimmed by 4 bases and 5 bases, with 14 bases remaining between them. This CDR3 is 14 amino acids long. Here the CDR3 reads CASSSKTAGYGYTF. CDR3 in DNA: TGTGCCAGCAGTTCCAAAACGGCGGGGTATGGCTACACCTTC.

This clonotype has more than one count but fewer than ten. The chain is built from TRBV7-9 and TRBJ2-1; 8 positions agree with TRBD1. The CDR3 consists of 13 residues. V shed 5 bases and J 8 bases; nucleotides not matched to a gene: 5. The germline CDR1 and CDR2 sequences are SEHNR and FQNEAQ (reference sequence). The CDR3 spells CASSPRGQDEQFF. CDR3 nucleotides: TGTGCCAGCAGCCCCAGGGGGCAAGATGAGCAGTTCTTC.

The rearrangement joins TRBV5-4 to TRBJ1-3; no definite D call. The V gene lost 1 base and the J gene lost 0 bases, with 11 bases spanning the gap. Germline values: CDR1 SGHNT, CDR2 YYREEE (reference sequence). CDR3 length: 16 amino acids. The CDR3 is CASSLLGATSGNTIYF. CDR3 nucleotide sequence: TGTGCCAGCAGCTTGCTGGGAGCCACCTCTGGAAACACCATATATTTT.

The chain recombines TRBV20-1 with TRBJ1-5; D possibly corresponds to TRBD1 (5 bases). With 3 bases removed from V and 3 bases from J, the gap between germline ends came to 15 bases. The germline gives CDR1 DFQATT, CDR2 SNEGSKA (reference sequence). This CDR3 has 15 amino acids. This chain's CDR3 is CSASEGWNSNQPQHF. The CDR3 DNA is TGCAGTGCTAGTGAGGGGTGGAACTCCAATCAGCCCCAGCATTTT.